Following are 12 T cell receptor beta chains from one sample sequenced in a study of cytomegalovirus exposure and HLA in healthy donors. Primers: 60 Vbeta forward and 13 Jbeta reverse. Profiling relied on immunoSEQ multiplex PCR, and the TCRdb table lists in-frame clones only, not all of them. The table has roughly 120,000 clones, 80% seen once. Sequencing was performed on PBMCs. The receptors originated from a woman aged 55 to 70 in good health and CMV-seropositive.

The genes are TRBV7-9 and TRBJ2-5; 7 bases line up with TRBD1. Trimming took 5 bases from V and 5 from J; bases not matched to a gene: 5. Germline assignment: CDR1 SEHNR and CDR2 FQNEAQ (reference sequence). The CDR3 has 13 residues. DNA of the CDR3: TGTGCCAGCAGCATGGACAGGTGGGAGACCCAGTACTTC. This sequence encodes CASSMDRWETQYF.

The rearrangement links TRBV18 to TRBJ2-5, with 7 positions matching TRBD1. The CDR3 loop spans 15 amino acids. Germline V CDR1 and CDR2: KGHSH, LQKENI. With 0 bases clipped from V and 7 bases from J, the junction kept 8 bases outside the gene matches. The DNA for the CDR3 is TGTGCCAGCTCACCACCGACAGGGTCCGAGGGGACCCAGTACTTC. Its translation is CASSPPTGSEGTQYF.

The CDR3 is CASSFTGTGGYNEQFF. The DNA of the CDR3 is TGTGCCAGCAGCTTTACCGGGACAGGGGGGTACAATGAGCAGTTCTTC. The chain links TRBV13 to TRBJ2-1; 11 positions agree with TRBD1. V shed 3 bases, J shed 4 bases, and the junction held 5 bases outside the gene matches. The CDR3 is 16 amino acids. The germline CDR1 and CDR2 sequences are PRHDT and FYEKMQ (reference sequence).

This chain joins TRBV5-1 and TRBJ2-5, with D perhaps matching TRBD2 (6 bases). This CDR3 comprises 17 residues. Germline CDR1 SGHRS, CDR2 YFSETQ. V was clipped by 0 bases and J by 4 bases, with 19 bases between them. The CDR3 here is CASSLAIRLGVRETQYF. The CDR3 region has the DNA TGCGCCAGCAGCTTGGCCATCAGACTAGGGGTCCGAGAGACCCAGTACTTC.

The chain uses TRBV7-9 and TRBJ2-7, with D tentatively TRBD1 (6 bases). This CDR3 comprises 14 residues. Looked up from germline, CDR1 is SEHNR and CDR2 is FQNEAQ (reference sequence). Trimming shortened V by 3 bases and J by 1 base, and 10 bases separated the two germline ends. CDR3 bases: TGTGCCAGCAGCTTTCCGGGACAATCCTACGAGCAGTACTTC. The encoded protein is CASSFPGQSYEQYF.

V is TRBV27 and J is TRBJ2-7, with TRBD2 matching over 8 bases. CDR3 length: 13 residues. CDR1 is MNHEY and CDR2 is SMNVEV in the germline V gene (reference sequence). With V trimmed by 8 bases and J by 2 bases, 5 bases remained unmatched. The CDR3 nucleotides read TGTGCCAGCCATAGCGGGGACCCCTACGAGCAGTACTTC. Translating it yields CASHSGDPYEQYF.

This sequence joins TRBV9 and TRBJ2-1, with TRBD2 matching over 8 bases. The germline V gene encodes CDR1 SGDLS and CDR2 YYNGEE. CDR3 length: 15 amino acids. The V gene end was trimmed by 4 bases and the J gene end by 3 bases; junction bases not matched to a gene: 6. CDR3 sequence (DNA): TGTGCCAGCAGCCCTACTAGCGGAAACTACAATGAGCAGTTCTTC. Translated, it gives CASSPTSGNYNEQFF.

The chain carries TRBV27 and TRBJ2-3; D perhaps matches TRBD1 (6 bases). The CDR3 has 15 residues. V lost 2 bases to trimming and J lost 0 bases, with 9 bases between them. Germline CDR1 MNHEY, CDR2 SMNVEV (reference sequence). In DNA form, the CDR3 reads TGTGCCAGCAGTTTAGGGGGCCTTAGCACAGATACGCAGTATTTT. Amino acid sequence: CASSLGGLSTDTQYF.

The V gene is TRBV6-5, the J gene TRBJ2-5, with TRBD2 matching over 11 bases. Germline assignment: CDR1 MNHEY and CDR2 SVGAGI. With V trimmed by 8 bases and J by 5 bases, 10 bases remained unmatched. This CDR3 is 15 amino acids long. The CDR3 protein is CASSGTSGGGETQYF. The CDR3 DNA is TGTGCCAGCTCCGGGACTAGCGGAGGGGGGGAGACCCAGTACTTC.

This clone came up once. This rearrangement joins TRBV29-1 to TRBJ2-7; tentative D call: TRBD1 (5 bases). Between the trimmed V and J ends, which lost 2 bases and 6 bases, there was a span of 20 bases. The CDR3 has 15 residues. CDR1 and CDR2 from the germline V gene are SQVTM and ANQGSEA. CDR3: CSVERNGQGRSEQYF. The CDR3 nucleotides are TGCAGCGTTGAAAGAAACGGGCAGGGTCGGTCCGAGCAGTACTTC.

The chain employs TRBV28 and TRBJ2-7; D is undetermined. Trimming shortened V by 3 bases and J by 1 base, and 7 bases separated the two germline ends. Germline assignment: CDR1 MDHEN and CDR2 SYDVKM. The CDR3 consists of 13 residues. The CDR3 DNA sequence: TGTGCCAGCAGTTTCTCAGGATCCTACGAGCAGTACTTC. Amino acids: CASSFSGSYEQYF.

This sequence joins TRBV6-1 and TRBJ2-7; the match to TRBD1 covers 7 bases. CDR3 length: 14 residues. Trimming at V came to 5 bases and at J to 2 bases, leaving 6 bases not matched to a gene. Germline CDR1 reads MNHNS; CDR2 reads SASEGT. CDR3 DNA: TGTGCCAGCAGTCCCCAGACAGGGCCCTACGAGCAGTACTTC. Translated, it gives CASSPQTGPYEQYF.